Presented here are 3 T cell receptor beta chains from one specimen sequenced in a study of cytomegalovirus exposure and HLA in healthy donors. PCR employed 60 Vbeta and 13 Jbeta primers. Clones were read by immunoSEQ multiplex PCR, and TCRdb kept only the in-frame ones, dropping some. In the table there are around 200,000 clones, less than 90% of which are singletons. The sample consisted of PBMCs. Receptors originate from a woman younger than 45 in good health and CMV-seronegative.

V gene TRBV7-9 combines with J gene TRBJ2-3, with a possible D match to TRBD1 (6 bases). The CDR3 runs 13 residues. V was trimmed by 5 bases and J by 6 bases, leaving 12 bases between them. Germline V gene sequence: CDR1 SEHNR, CDR2 FQNEAQ (reference sequence). The CDR3 loop is CASSATGIDTQYF. The CDR3 DNA follows: TGTGCCAGCAGCGCTACAGGGATTGATACGCAGTATTTT. Variable domain in full (rest from reference TRBV7-9 and TRBJ2-3): DTGVSQNPRHKITKRGQNVTFRCDPISEHNRLYWYRQTLGQGPEFLTYFQNEAQLEKSRLLSDRFSAERPKGSFSTLEIQRTEQGDSAMYLCASSATGIDTQYFGPGTRLTVL.

The CDR3 region has the DNA TGTGCCAGCAGCCAATCTAGAAGGGAGCGGGTCAACCAAAACTACGAGCAGTACTTC. This encodes CASSQSRRERVNQNYEQYF. The chain combines TRBV14 with TRBJ2-7, with a possible D match to TRBD2 (6 bases). Germline-derived CDR1 and CDR2 are SGHDN and FVKESK. V was clipped by 2 bases and J by 3 bases, with 26 bases between them. The CDR3 sequence is 19 residues long.

The rearrangement links TRBV6-1 to TRBJ2-2; TRBD1 aligns across 10 bases. The CDR3 length is 15 residues. V was pared by 6 bases and J by 5 bases, with 6 bases of the junction left unmatched. Germline CDR1 reads MNHNS; CDR2 reads SASEGT. The chain's CDR3 is CASRRTGGVTGELFF. The DNA for the CDR3 is TGTGCCAGCAGGCGGACAGGGGGGGTAACCGGGGAGCTGTTTTTT.